The rows below give T cell receptor beta chains drawn from one sample of a study of blood T cell repertoires in COVID-19. This table comes from immunoSEQ multiplex PCR, and its TCRdb copy is limited to in-frame clones, with some not included. Here the sample spans around 700,000 clones, just under 90% being singletons. The specimen sequenced was peripheral blood. These receptors were obtained from a young woman with acute or convalescent COVID-19. Both conserved end residues are part of each CDR3. The order of the fields is clone size, D gene, V gene, J gene, CDR3 DNA, CDR3 protein. A D gene is named only where the DNA matches it firmly. Some rows mark clone size as missing; the rest say once, few, many or name a class of expanded clone.

-	-	TRBV24-1	TRBJ2-2	TGTGCCACCAGGGGAGAGAGGGGGACCGGGGAGCTGTTTTTT	CATRGERGTGELFF
-	-	TRBV11-2	TRBJ2-7	TGTGCCAGCAGCTTAGATCGGAGGGTGCGGTACTTC	CASSLDRRVRYF
-	TRBD1	TRBV5-6	TRBJ1-1	TGTGCCAGCAGCTTGCGGTCAGGGGGGAAGCACACTGAAGCTTTCTTT	CASSLRSGGKHTEAFF
-	-	TRBV5-1	TRBJ2-7	TGCGCCAGCAGCTTGGGTTCGGGGGCCTACGAGCAGTACTTC	CASSLGSGAYEQYF
-	TRBD1	TRBV29-1	TRBJ1-5	TGCAGCGTTGAAGATCTTGGACCCATCCGGGACAGGGGTGGGCAGCCCCAGCATTTT	CSVEDLGPIRDRGGQPQHF
-	-	TRBV5-5	TRBJ2-7	TGTGCCAGCAGCTCCTTAGGGCGGGACGAGCAGTACTTC	CASSSLGRDEQYF
-	-	TRBV27	TRBJ1-2	TGTGCCAGCAGCCCACAGGACAACTATGGCTACACCTTC	CASSPQDNYGYTF
-	TRBD1	TRBV6-5	TRBJ2-7	TGTGCCAGCAGTTACTCCCCAGGGGGAACCTACGAGCAGTACTTC	CASSYSPGGTYEQYF
-	-	TRBV2	TRBJ2-7	TGTGCCAGCAGCTCCCCCGAAATTGGGCTCAGCTCCTACGAGCAGTACTTC	CASSSPEIGLSSYEQYF
-	TRBD1	TRBV6-1	TRBJ1-5	TGTGCCAGCAGTGATATTGGGCAGGGGGGTCAGCCCCAGCATTTT	CASSDIGQGGQPQHF
-	TRBD2	TRBV2	TRBJ2-7	TGTGCCAGCACCCTGACTAGCGGGGGTCCCGGCGAGCAGTACTTC	CASTLTSGGPGEQYF
-	TRBD1	TRBV9	TRBJ2-1	TGTGCCAGCAGCGTTCGGGACAGGACATACAATGAGCAGTTCTTC	CASSVRDRTYNEQFF
-	-	TRBV7-2	TRBJ1-4	TGTGCCAGCAGCTTAGTTGGGCAGGTCACTGGCCAACTGTTTTTT	CASSLVGQVTGQLFF
-	-	TRBV12-3/TRBV12-4	TRBJ2-7	TGTGCCAGCAGTCTCCTACAGTCCAGCGAGCAGTACTTC	CASSLLQSSEQYF
-	-	TRBV6-1	TRBJ2-7	TGTGCCAGCAGTGAAGTAAACAGGGACATCTACGAGCAGTACTTC	CASSEVNRDIYEQYF
-	-	TRBV19	TRBJ2-6	TGTGCCAGTAGAAATCGACAGGCCTCTGGGGCCAACGTCCTGACTTTC	CASRNRQASGANVLTF
once	-	TRBV27	TRBJ2-2	TGTGCCAGCAGTTTATTCAGGGATGGGGAGCTGTTTTTT	CASSLFRDGELFF
-	TRBD1	TRBV19	TRBJ1-5	TGTGCCAGTAGTATCGGGACAGGGGGTAATCAGCCCCAGCATTTT	CASSIGTGGNQPQHF
-	-	TRBV18	TRBJ1-2	TGTGCCAGCTCGGCAGGGCCAGATAACTATGGCTACACCTTC	CASSAGPDNYGYTF
-	-	TRBV11-2	TRBJ1-6	TGTGCCAGCAGCTTAGACGCTCTTAGTTCACCCCTCCACTTT	CASSLDALSSPLHF
-	-	TRBV6-5	TRBJ2-5	TGTGCCAGCAGTTACTCTTCACGGCAAGAGACCCAGTACTTC	CASSYSSRQETQYF
-	TRBD1	TRBV29-1	TRBJ1-2	TGCAGCGTTTCTAGGGACAGGAAGTCTGGGGGCTACACCTTC	CSVSRDRKSGGYTF
-	-	TRBV15	TRBJ1-1	TGTGCCACCACCGCGGGGCGCATGAACACTGAAGCTTTCTTT	CATTAGRMNTEAFF
-	TRBD1	TRBV6-6	TRBJ1-1	TGTGCCAGCAGTTACCCTACAGGGGGATACCTTGAAGCTTTCTTT	CASSYPTGGYLEAFF
-	-	TRBV19	TRBJ1-1	TGTGCCAGTAGTACGGTCTTAGACACTGAAGCTTTCTTT	CASSTVLDTEAFF
once	TRBD1	TRBV5-1	TRBJ1-1	TGCGCCAGCAGCCAGAAGGGACAGGGATGGGATGAAGCTTTCTTT	CASSQKGQGWDEAFF
-	TRBD1	TRBV9	TRBJ2-7	TGTGCCAGCAGCGTGGGACAGGGGGCGCGCGAGCAGTACTTC	CASSVGQGAREQYF
-	TRBD1	TRBV5-1	TRBJ1-6	TGCGCCAGCAGCACGTCCCCACAGGGGAATTCACCCCTCCACTTT	CASSTSPQGNSPLHF
-	-	TRBV6-5	TRBJ1-2	TGTGCCAGCAGTTACTCTGCCCAGGGAACTTATGGCTACACCTTC	CASSYSAQGTYGYTF
few	-	TRBV5-6	TRBJ2-5	TGTGCCAGCAGCCCGCTAGGGGGAGTGAGGGAGACCCAGTACTTC	CASSPLGGVRETQYF
-	-	TRBV15	TRBJ1-4	TGTGCCACCAGCAGAGATCCGGGGGGAGGAAAACTGTTTTTT	CATSRDPGGGKLFF
-	TRBD1	TRBV5-1	TRBJ1-1	TGCGCCAGCAGCTTGGACGGACAGGGGAGGACTGAAGCTTTCTTT	CASSLDGQGRTEAFF
-	-	TRBV2	TRBJ1-1	TGTGCCAGCTGCACCCAGGGCGGCGTCACTGAAGCTTTCTTT	CASCTQGGVTEAFF
once	TRBD1	TRBV7-8	TRBJ2-7	TGTGCCAGCAGCCTGGACAGGATAAGCTCCTACGAGCAGTACTTC	CASSLDRISSYEQYF
-	-	TRBV12-3/TRBV12-4	TRBJ1-5	TGTGCCAGCAGTTTGGGCCCCGGGGAGCCCCAGCATTTT	CASSLGPGEPQHF
-	-	TRBV10-3	TRBJ1-3	TGTGCCATCGGCAGTGGAAACACCATATATTTT	CAIGSGNTIYF
-	-	TRBV20-1	TRBJ1-1	TGCAGTGTCCAGGGTCTCACTGAAGCTTTCTTT	CSVQGLTEAFF
-	-	TRBV3-1/TRBV3-2	TRBJ1-2	TGTGCCAGCAGCCAAGATACAGTCACGGGGGGAGGCACCTTC	CASSQDTVTGGGTF
once	-	TRBV7-2	TRBJ2-1	TGTGCCAGCAGCCCCAGGATCCTCAATGAGCAGTTCTTC	CASSPRILNEQFF
-	-	TRBV5-1	TRBJ2-2	TGCGCCAGCAGCTTGGGGGCCATGAACACCGGGGAGCTGTTTTTT	CASSLGAMNTGELFF
-	-	TRBV7-8	TRBJ1-2	TGTGCCAGCAGCCCCGACAGTAACTATGGCTACACCTTC	CASSPDSNYGYTF
few	-	TRBV7-9	TRBJ1-1	TGTGCCAGCAGCTTATCGCCGGGATTAGAAGCTTTCTTT	CASSLSPGLEAFF
-	TRBD2	TRBV4-3	TRBJ2-7	TGCGCCAGCAGCCCAGGACTAGCTTCCTACGAGCAGTACTTC	CASSPGLASYEQYF
many	-	TRBV5-1	TRBJ1-1	TGCGCCAGCAGCTTGGAACTTGCAGGGAACACTGAAGCTTTCTTT	CASSLELAGNTEAFF
-	-	TRBV7-2	TRBJ1-4	TGTGCCAGCAGCTTAGATGCAGGCACAACTAATGAAAAACTGTTTTTT	CASSLDAGTTNEKLFF
-	-	TRBV5-8	TRBJ1-1	TGTGCCAGCAGCAGGACACCTCCGAACACTGAAGCTTTCTTT	CASSRTPPNTEAFF
-	-	TRBV7-9	TRBJ2-4	TGTGCCAGCAGCTTCGTCCTTGAGGCCAAAAACATTCAGTACTTC	CASSFVLEAKNIQYF
-	-	TRBV10-3	TRBJ1-5	TGTGCCATCAGGTCCGGTGATAGCAATCAGCCCCAGCATTTT	CAIRSGDSNQPQHF
-	-	TRBV18	TRBJ2-7	TGTGCCAGCTCCCGGGACACGGAAGGAGAGCAGTACTTC	CASSRDTEGEQYF
-	-	TRBV6-5	TRBJ1-2	TGTGCCAGCAGCTCGACAGCAAACTATGGCTACACCTTC	CASSSTANYGYTF
-	-	TRBV4-1	TRBJ1-1	TGCGCCAGCAGCCAGAGACACATAATCGAGACTGAAGCTTTCTTT	CASSQRHIIETEAFF
-	TRBD1	TRBV19	TRBJ1-2	TGTGCCAGTAGTATAGCCCTGGGGCAGGGGGGCTTCTATGGCTACACCTTC	CASSIALGQGGFYGYTF
-	-	TRBV10-2	TRBJ1-5	TGCGCCAGCAGTGATGCAGGGGTTTTCTACCAGCCCCAGCATTTT	CASSDAGVFYQPQHF